The 31 T cell receptor beta chains presented below share a single source sample, sequenced in a study of graft-versus-host responses after intestinal transplantation. Here immunoSEQ multiplex PCR was the method, and the copy in TCRdb shows in-frame clones only, minus some. The sample contains around 38,000 clones, around 83% of which appear only once. The starting material was PBMCs, obtained less than 1,400 days after transplant. These TCRs come from a human patient who received an intestinal transplant, so some T cells may come from the graft donor.

CDR3 coding DNA: TGCGCCAGCAGTTTAGAGCCTTGGAGCTCCTACAATGAGCAGTTCTTC. It yields the protein CASSLEPWSSYNEQFF. The chain employs TRBV5-1 and TRBJ2-1; no clear D. CDR1 is SGHRS and CDR2 is YFSETQ in the germline V gene. Deletions cut 5 bases from V and 0 bases from J, with 15 bases between. CDR3 length: 16 amino acids.

This chain connects TRBV27 to TRBJ2-1; D is possibly TRBD1 or TRBD2 (5 bases each). CDR3 length: 14 residues. CDR1 and CDR2 (germline): MNHEY, SMNVEV (reference sequence). V lost 1 base, J lost 7 bases, and 11 bases lay in between. This CDR3 is CASSLWMGDNEQFF. In DNA, the CDR3 is TGTGCCAGCAGTTTATGGATGGGGGATAATGAGCAGTTCTTC.

This chain connects TRBV7-6 to TRBJ1-2, with 9 positions matching TRBD1. V was pared by 1 base and J by 1 base, with 10 bases of the junction left unmatched. Germline loops: CDR1 SGHVS, CDR2 FNYEAQ. The CDR3 spans 18 residues. This CDR3 is CASSLGPGTGRGNYGYTF. The DNA of the CDR3 is TGTGCCAGCAGCTTAGGTCCCGGGACAGGGAGGGGTAACTATGGCTACACCTTC.

The genes are TRBV18 and TRBJ2-1; 10 bases match TRBD2. The junction had 8 bases not matched to a gene; V was cut back by 2 bases and J by 7 bases. In germline, CDR1 is KGHSH, CDR2 LQKENI. The CDR3 sequence is 16 residues long. CDR3 amino acids: CASSPSGSGRTNEQFF. CDR3 nucleotides: TGTGCCAGCTCACCATCTGGTAGCGGGAGGACTAATGAGCAGTTCTTC.

CDR3 in DNA: TGTGCCAGCCGATTAGCGGAGGCCGGGGAGCTGTTTTTT. It specifies CASRLAEAGELFF. J is TRBJ2-2 and V is TRBV19, with a tentative D call TRBD2 (6 bases). V lost 9 bases, J lost 6 bases, and 14 bases lay in between. Germline CDR1 is LNHDA and CDR2 is SQIVND (reference sequence). This CDR3 region has 13 residues.

This clone appeared once. The CDR3 bases are TGTGCCTGGAAGTTCCCGGATCGCCAGGGGGCAACTGAAGCTTTCTTT. Its translation is CAWKFPDRQGATEAFF. The V gene is TRBV30, the J gene TRBJ1-1, with TRBD1 matching 8 bases. Germline assignment: CDR1 GTSNPN and CDR2 SVGIG (reference sequence). After removal of 4 bases from V and 5 bases from J, the junction contained 15 bases not matched to a gene. This CDR3 region has 16 residues.

V gene TRBV19 combines with J gene TRBJ1-3; 8 bases fit TRBD1. This CDR3 comprises 17 residues. CDR1 and CDR2 (germline): LNHDA, SQIVND (reference sequence). Trimming removed 5 bases from V and 4 bases from J; junction bases left unmatched: 13. The CDR3 DNA follows: TGTGCCAGTAGTCCCCGTCCGCAGGGGGCGGGGGGAAACACCATATATTTT. Its translation is CASSPRPQGAGGNTIYF.

The rearrangement joins TRBV6-6 to TRBJ1-2, with 8 nucleotides matching TRBD1. The V segment lost 6 bases and the J segment 6 bases; nucleotides outside the gene matches: 12. Germline assignment: CDR1 MNHNY and CDR2 SVGAGI (reference sequence). The CDR3 runs to 15 residues. CDR3 in DNA: TGTGCCAGCAGGACCGGGACAGGCTTGGGGGATGGCTACACCTTC. It is translated as CASRTGTGLGDGYTF.

This chain connects TRBV6-6 to TRBJ1-1, with D perhaps matching TRBD1 (5 bases). The CDR3 length is 16 residues. Germline V gene sequence: CDR1 MNHNY, CDR2 SVGAGI (reference sequence). Trimming shortened V by 0 bases and J by 4 bases, and 15 bases separated the two germline ends. In nucleotides, the CDR3 is TGTGCCAGCAGTTACTCAGCGGGGGGAGGGTTCACTGAAGCTTTCTTT. Translating it yields CASSYSAGGGFTEAFF.

The V and J genes are TRBV28 and TRBJ2-2, with a possible D match to TRBD1 (5 bases). Deletions cut 7 bases from V and 8 bases from J, with 11 bases between. Germline V gene lookup returns CDR1 MDHEN and CDR2 SYDVKM. This CDR3 has 12 residues. Written as DNA, the CDR3 is TGTGCCAGCAAGGGGTTTTTAGGGGAGCTGTTTTTT. Its protein is CASKGFLGELFF.

This chain connects TRBV19 to TRBJ1-1; D is undetermined. Germline V gene lookup returns CDR1 LNHDA and CDR2 SQIVND (reference sequence). V lost 3 bases and J 0 bases, leaving 14 bases between the germline ends. CDR3 length: 16 residues. The CDR3 DNA is TGTGCCAGTAGTATGGGGAGGAGGGCTATGAACACTGAAGCTTTCTTT. The encoded protein is CASSMGRRAMNTEAFF.

The V and J genes are TRBV29-1 and TRBJ1-1; D may be TRBD1 (6 bases). Per germline, CDR1 SQVTM and CDR2 ANQGSEA. Trimming left V 7 bases short and J 7 bases short, with 19 bases between. The CDR3 is 13 residues long. In DNA, the CDR3 is TGCAGCGACCGACAACACGGGGGCGGTGAAGCTTTCTTT. Its protein product is CSDRQHGGGEAFF.

This chain joins TRBV30 and TRBJ1-4; 8 bases match TRBD1. V lost 8 bases to trimming and J lost 7 bases; unmatched junction nucleotides: 6. The CDR3 is made up of 12 amino acids. Germline CDR1 reads GTSNPN; CDR2 reads SVGIG (reference sequence). As DNA, the CDR3 is TGTGCCGGTGACAGGGGCGCTGAAAAACTGTTTTTT. The encoded protein is CAGDRGAEKLFF.

This clone was seen a single time. CDR3 sequence: CASSMWPGRENQPQHF. CDR3 sequence (DNA): TGTGCCAGCAGCATGTGGCCGGGACGGGAGAACCAGCCCCAGCATTTT. J is TRBJ1-5 and V is TRBV5-6; D may be TRBD1 (5 bases). The CDR3 runs 16 residues. Germline V gene lookup returns CDR1 SGHDT and CDR2 YYEEEE. V was trimmed by 4 bases and J by 7 bases, leaving 21 bases between them.

This chain joins TRBV5-1 and TRBJ2-2; 9 nucleotides agree with TRBD1. CDR3 length: 18 amino acids. CDR1 is SGHRS and CDR2 is YFSETQ in the germline V gene. Trimming at V came to 0 bases and at J to 2 bases, leaving 8 bases not matched to a gene. This CDR3 reads CASSLAKGGQGNTGELFF. CDR3 sequence (DNA): TGCGCCAGCAGCTTGGCCAAAGGGGGACAGGGCAACACCGGGGAGCTGTTTTTT.

The chain is built from TRBV27 and TRBJ1-2; D remains unclear. Trimming removed 5 bases from V and 2 bases from J, with 18 bases in between. This CDR3 is 16 amino acids long. CDR1 is MNHEY, CDR2 SMNVEV, per germline (reference sequence). The CDR3 loop reads CASSHDSTDTNYGYTF. CDR3 nucleotides: TGTGCCAGCAGTCACGACTCAACAGATACCAACTATGGCTACACCTTC.

J is TRBJ2-1 and V is TRBV11-2, with 7 bases aligning to TRBD2. The germline V gene encodes CDR1 SGHAT and CDR2 FQNNGV. The CDR3 has 18 amino acids. J gave up 2 bases and V 0 bases, and 10 bases lay outside the gene matches. The CDR3 DNA sequence: TGTGCCAGCAGCTTAGATTGGGAGGGGTCGGGACCCTACAATGAGCAGTTCTTC. Translation gives CASSLDWEGSGPYNEQFF.

The rearrangement joins TRBV5-1 to TRBJ1-1, with a weak D call TRBD1 (5 bases). V lost 3 bases and J lost 3, with 12 bases in between. The V gene's germline CDR1 is SGHRS and CDR2 YFSETQ. This CDR3 is built from 14 residues. CDR3 region: CASSWGVGDTEAFF. The CDR3 DNA reads TGCGCCAGCAGCTGGGGGGTTGGAGACACTGAAGCTTTCTTT.

This chain connects TRBV10-1 to TRBJ2-3, with D maybe TRBD2 (7 bases). Germline V lookup: CDR1 WNHNN, CDR2 SYGVQD (reference sequence). The CDR3 runs 15 residues. Trimming shortened V by 3 bases and J by 2 bases, and 12 bases separated the two germline ends. Here the CDR3 reads CASSEYGGPTDTQYF. Written as DNA, the CDR3 is TGCGCCAGCAGTGAATACGGGGGGCCCACAGATACGCAGTATTTT.

This clone was counted a single time. This chain uses TRBV5-4 with TRBJ1-1; 8 bases are shared with TRBD1. J was trimmed by 3 bases and V by 4 bases; bases with no gene match: 8. Germline loops: CDR1 SGHNT, CDR2 YYREEE (reference sequence). This CDR3 has 15 amino acids. The CDR3 loop reads CASSPALQGDTEAFF. The CDR3 DNA follows: TGTGCCAGCAGCCCGGCTTTACAGGGGGACACTGAAGCTTTCTTT.

This sequence joins TRBV29-1 and TRBJ2-1, with unresolved D. Trimming took 3 bases from V and 8 from J, leaving 11 bases between them. Germline V gives CDR1 SQVTM, CDR2 ANQGSEA. This CDR3 is built from 12 residues. The CDR3 nucleotides read TGCAGCGTTGACCGAAGTTCGGATGAGCAGTTCTTC. It yields the protein CSVDRSSDEQFF.

The chain combines TRBV5-5 with TRBJ2-2; 7 positions match TRBD1. Germline V lookup: CDR1 SGHKS, CDR2 YYEKEE (reference sequence). The CDR3 loop spans 15 amino acids. Trimming cost V 4 bases and J 0 bases; bases outside gene matches: 3. The DNA for the CDR3 is TGTGCCAGCAGCCCCGGGACAGCGAACACCGGGGAGCTGTTTTTT. It is translated as CASSPGTANTGELFF.

This chain's CDR3 is CASSSQTYNEQFF. CDR3 nucleotides: TGCGCCAGCAGCTCACAAACCTACAATGAGCAGTTCTTC. The chain combines TRBV5-1 with TRBJ2-1; D is undetermined. With 3 bases removed from V and 2 bases from J, the gap between germline ends came to 6 bases. The CDR3 totals 13 residues. Germline V gene lookup returns CDR1 SGHRS and CDR2 YFSETQ.

The rearrangement links TRBV6-5 to TRBJ2-7; 10 bases are shared with TRBD1. The germline V gene has CDR1 MNHEY and CDR2 SVGAGI. V shed 4 bases and J 11 bases; nucleotides not matched to a gene: 8. The CDR3 is made up of 13 amino acids. DNA of the CDR3: TGTGCCAGCAGTTCAGGGACAGGGGAGTATGAGTACTTC. It encodes CASSSGTGEYEYF.

The rearrangement uses TRBV11-2 and TRBJ2-3, with TRBD1 matching 7 bases. This CDR3 is 18 amino acids long. From germline, CDR1 is SGHAT and CDR2 FQNNGV. V lost 7 bases, J lost 0 bases, and 16 bases stayed unmatched. For the CDR3, the DNA is TGTGCCAGCATCCCCCTGGGCAGGGGGTCAATTAGCACAGATACGCAGTATTTT. This gives the protein CASIPLGRGSISTDTQYF.

V is TRBV2 and J is TRBJ1-5; D might be TRBD1 (5 bases). CDR3 length equals 16 residues. CDR1 and CDR2 (germline): SNHLY, FYNNEI. V was cut by 6 bases and J by 0 bases, with 15 bases left in between. CDR3 protein: CASSQRDPYSNQPQHF. The CDR3 region has the DNA TGTGCCAGCAGCCAACGGGACCCCTATAGCAATCAGCCCCAGCATTTT. Complete variable domain (other parts from reference TRBV2 and TRBJ1-5): EPEVTQTPSHQVTQMGQEVILRCVPISNHLYFYWYRQILGQKVEFLVSFYNNEISEKSEIFDDQFSVERPDGSNFTLKIRSTKLEDSAMYFCASSQRDPYSNQPQHFGDGTRLSIL.

A few counts support this clone. This chain links TRBV28 with TRBJ1-3; D gene uncertain. V lost 10 bases, J lost 0 bases, and 19 bases lay in between. Looked up from germline, CDR1 is MDHEN and CDR2 is SYDVKM. CDR3 length: 16 amino acids. This CDR3 is CAILSEDGPSGNTIYF. CDR3 nucleotides: TGTGCCATCCTGTCCGAGGACGGACCCTCTGGAAACACCATATATTTT. Drawing the rest from reference TRBV28 and TRBJ1-3, the complete variable domain is DVKVTQSSRYLVKRTGEKVFLECVQDMDHENMFWYRQDPGLGLRLIYFSYDVKMKEKGDIPEGYSVSREKKERFSLILESASTNQTSMYLCAILSEDGPSGNTIYFGEGSWLTVV.

The chain joins TRBV15 to TRBJ2-7, with D maybe TRBD2 (5 bases). The V end lost 1 base, the J end lost 4 bases, and 11 bases lay between the germline ends. Per the germline V gene, CDR1 is LNHNV and CDR2 is YYDKDF (reference sequence). The CDR3 totals 14 residues. CDR3 protein: CATSRALARYEQYF. CDR3 in DNA: TGTGCCACCAGCAGAGCCCTAGCCCGGTACGAGCAGTACTTC. The full variable domain, completed using reference TRBV15 and TRBJ2-7, is DAMVIQNPRYQVTQFGKPVTLSCSQTLNHNVMYWYQQKSSQAPKLLFHYYDKDFNNEADTPDNFQSRRPNTSFCFLDIRSPGLGDTAMYLCATSRALARYEQYFGPGTRLTVT.

The CDR3 sequence is CASSRRTATYEQYF. Here the CDR3 DNA reads TGTGCCAGCAGCCGGAGGACAGCTACCTACGAGCAGTACTTC. The V and J genes are TRBV7-2 and TRBJ2-7, with D possibly being TRBD1 (6 bases). The V end lost 5 bases, the J end lost 2 bases, and 13 bases lay between the germline ends. The germline V gene has CDR1 SGHTA and CDR2 FQGNSA. The CDR3 runs to 14 residues.

V and J are TRBV6-1 and TRBJ1-2; 8 positions match TRBD1. Germline CDR1 MNHNS, CDR2 SASEGT. This CDR3 contains 15 residues. V was pared by 4 bases and J by 2 bases, with 6 bases of the junction left unmatched. The chain's CDR3 is CASSVMTGENYGYTF. The CDR3, as DNA: TGTGCCAGCAGTGTTATGACAGGGGAGAACTATGGCTACACCTTC.

The chain joins TRBV6-4 to TRBJ2-3; 11 positions agree with TRBD2. Germline-derived CDR1 and CDR2 are MRHNA and SNTAGT. V dropped 4 bases and J dropped 0; count of bases not matched to a gene: 3. The CDR3 has 16 residues. The CDR3 DNA sequence: TGTGCCAGCAGTGTCCTAGCGGGGGGCAGCACAGATACGCAGTATTTT. This translates into CASSVLAGGSTDTQYF.